This T cell receptor beta chain was found in a study of metastatic and nonmetastatic thyroid tumors. V lost 8 bases, J lost 7 bases, and 8 bases lay in between. Germline lookup yields CDR1 MNHNS and CDR2 SASEGT. CDR3 length: 10 residues. There are a few counts of this clone. No treatment of any kind had been given to any patient before thyroid surgery. In the original analysis: The authors used CDR3 differences across clinicopathological groups to build a distant-metastasis classifier for papillary thyroid cancer. TCRdb re-clonotyped the PCR reads via MiXCR. The V and J calls follow TCRdb's processing rather than the paper's. The sample contains under 20,000 clones, over 20% of which appear only once.

Sequencing input: adjacent normal tissue. The V gene is TRBV6-1, the J gene TRBJ1-1; D gene uncertain. This clonotype was obtained from a female donor with papillary thyroid cancer or a benign thyroid nodule (not recorded which). Some clones in this sample may be carry-over from other donors' samples. CDR3 region: CASRALEAFF. CDR3 DNA sequence: TGTGCCAGCCGAGCGCTTGAAGCTTTCTTT.